Below are 3 T cell receptor beta chains sequenced from a single sample in a study of breast tumors, draining lymph nodes, adjacent tissues. TCRdb analysed the multiplex PCR reads with MiXCR anew, one entry per CDR3 protein. This sample has some 120,000 distinct CDR3 sequences, with 21% found just once. Samples came from axillary lymph nodes draining the breast cancer. What was sequenced was axillary lymph node tissue. These receptors came from a female donor with breast cancer. Some clones in this sample may be carry-over from other donors' samples.

The V gene is TRBV28, the J gene TRBJ2-1; 15 bases are a match to TRBD2. In germline, CDR1 is MDHEN, CDR2 SYDVKM. With V trimmed by 7 bases and J by 0 bases, 10 bases remained unmatched. The CDR3 runs 19 residues. This CDR3 reads CASTLGGLAGGGSYNEQFF. Written as DNA, the CDR3 is TGTGCCAGCACCCTTGGGGGACTAGCGGGAGGAGGCTCCTACAATGAGCAGTTCTTC.

This clonotype came up many times. The chain recombines TRBV20-1 with TRBJ2-1; D is perhaps TRBD1 or TRBD2 (5 bases each). The CDR3 is 15 residues long. Per germline, CDR1 DFQATT and CDR2 SNEGSKA (reference sequence). Trimming shortened V by 1 base and J by 0 bases, and 10 bases separated the two germline ends. CDR3: CSARAGTSSYNEQFF. CDR3 DNA: TGCAGTGCTAGAGCCGGGACCAGCTCCTACAATGAGCAGTTCTTC.

This clonotype occurred many times. The V and J genes are TRBV12-3 or TRBV12-4 and TRBJ1-2; D is uncertain. Trimming pared 5 bases from V and 4 bases from J, leaving 26 bases between. The CDR3 has 18 amino acids. The CDR3 nucleotides read TGTGCCAGCAGTCCTTACGCCCGGCCGAAAACTGCGCGCTATGGCTACACCTTC. Amino acid sequence: CASSPYARPKTARYGYTF.